This T cell receptor beta chain was obtained from a study of blood T cell repertoires in COVID-19. Whole-study context: Samples of COVID-19 (acute and convalescent) were obtained from the United States, Italy and Spain.

Libraries were prepared by immunoSEQ multiplex PCR; TCRdb keeps only in-frame clonotypes and omits some of them. The sample comprises about 200,000 clones, more than 85% of which are singletons, and 3% rests with the top ten. V dropped 1 base and J dropped 3 bases, with 10 bases sitting between them. There are 14 residues in the CDR3. Germline lookup yields CDR1 SGHRS and CDR2 YFSETQ. Material: peripheral blood. The TCR comes from a man in his 60s with acute or convalescent COVID-19. The J gene is TRBJ2-5, the V gene TRBV5-1; D unresolved. In DNA, the CDR3 is TGCGCCAGCAGCTTGACCCGGAGAGAAGAGACCCAGTACTTC. Protein: CASSLTRREETQYF. Full variable domain (missing parts from reference TRBV5-1 and TRBJ2-5): KAGVTQTPRYLIKTRGQQVTLSCSPISGHRSVSWYQQTPGQGLQFLFEYFSETQRNKGNFPGRFSGRQFSNSRSEMNVSTLELGDSALYLCASSLTRREETQYFGPGTRLLVL.